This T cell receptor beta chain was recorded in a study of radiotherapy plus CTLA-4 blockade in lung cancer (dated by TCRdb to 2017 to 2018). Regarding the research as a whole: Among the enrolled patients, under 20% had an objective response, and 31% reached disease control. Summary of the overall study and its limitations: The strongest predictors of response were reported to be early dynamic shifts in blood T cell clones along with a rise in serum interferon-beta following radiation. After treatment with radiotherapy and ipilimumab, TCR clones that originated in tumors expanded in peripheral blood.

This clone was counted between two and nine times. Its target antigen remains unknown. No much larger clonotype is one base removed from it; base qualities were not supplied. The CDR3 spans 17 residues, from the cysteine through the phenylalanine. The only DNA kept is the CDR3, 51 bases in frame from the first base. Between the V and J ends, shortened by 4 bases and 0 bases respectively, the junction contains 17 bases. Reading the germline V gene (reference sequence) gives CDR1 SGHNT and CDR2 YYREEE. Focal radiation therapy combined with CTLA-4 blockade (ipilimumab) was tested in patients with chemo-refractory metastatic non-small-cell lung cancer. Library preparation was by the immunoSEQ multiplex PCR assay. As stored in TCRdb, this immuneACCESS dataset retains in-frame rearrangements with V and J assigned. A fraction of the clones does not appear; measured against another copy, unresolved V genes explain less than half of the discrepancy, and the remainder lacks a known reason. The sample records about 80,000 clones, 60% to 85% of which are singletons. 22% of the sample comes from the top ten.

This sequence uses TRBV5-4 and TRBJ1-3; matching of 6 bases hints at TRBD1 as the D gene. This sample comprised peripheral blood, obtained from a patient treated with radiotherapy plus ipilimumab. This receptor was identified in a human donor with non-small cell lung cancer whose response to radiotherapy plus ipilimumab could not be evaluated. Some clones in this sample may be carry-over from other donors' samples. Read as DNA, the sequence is TGTGCCAGCAGCCGACGGGGGGCTACCTCCTCTGGAAACACCATATATTTT. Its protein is CASSRRGATSSGNTIYF.